This T cell receptor (beta chain) comes out of a study of early T cells in non-severe SARS-CoV-2 infection. Via MiXCR, TCRdb re-called the 5' RACE reads, giving one row per CDR3 protein. The sample has 75,000 to 80,000 distinct CDR3 sequences; around 11% are singletons. V shed 3 bases and J shed 6 bases, with 12 bases lying between them. CDR3 size: 13 residues. Germline V gene lookup returns CDR1 DFQATT and CDR2 SNEGSKA (reference sequence). This clonotype showed up many times. This TCR came from an adult who was a healthcare worker with PCR-confirmed SARS-CoV-2 infection or an uninfected control (not recorded which). This material consisted of whole blood, taken at baseline. The gene calls are TRBV20-1 and TRBJ1-5; D may be TRBD1 (6 bases). The CDR3 coding sequence is TGCAGTGCTAGTCCAGGGGCGATTCAGCCCCAGCATTTT. As protein: CSASPGAIQPQHF.